These 20 T cell receptor beta chains were all obtained from the same sample, sequenced in a study of blood T cell repertoires in COVID-19. The data were produced by immunoSEQ multiplex PCR, yet TCRdb's version contains in-frame clones alone and is incomplete. The sample shows 250,000 to 300,000 clones, about 87% of them seen only once. The sample consisted of peripheral blood. These receptor sequences come from a woman aged 25 to 39 who had recovered from COVID-19.

The rearrangement uses TRBV2 and TRBJ1-4; D perhaps matches TRBD1 (6 bases). Germline values: CDR1 SNHLY, CDR2 FYNNEI. The CDR3 runs 14 residues. V was cut by 6 bases and J by 7 bases, with 15 bases left in between. CDR3 nucleotides: TGTGCCAGCAGACAGGGTGGGCTGGGTGAAAAACTGTTTTTT. Translation: CASRQGGLGEKLFF. The full variable domain, with the rest looked up from reference TRBV2 and TRBJ1-4, is EPEVTQTPSHQVTQMGQEVILRCVPISNHLYFYWYRQILGQKVEFLVSFYNNEISEKSEIFDDQFSVERPDGSNFTLKIRSTKLEDSAMYFCASRQGGLGEKLFFGSGTQLSVL.

The genes are TRBV11-2 and TRBJ1-2; weak D call: TRBD1 (6 bases). Germline V gene sequence: CDR1 SGHAT, CDR2 FQNNGV. This CDR3 has 16 amino acids. Trimming took off 0 bases at V and 1 base at J, with 12 bases between the two ends. DNA of the CDR3: TGTGCCAGCAGCTTAGATGCAGGGACAATTAACTATGGCTACACCTTC. Translated: CASSLDAGTINYGYTF. Using reference TRBV11-2 and TRBJ1-2 for the parts outside the CDR3, the full variable domain is EAGVAQSPRYKIIEKRQSVAFWCNPISGHATLYWYQQILGQGPKLLIQFQNNGVVDDSQLPKDRFSAERLKGVDSTLKIQPAKLEDSAVYLCASSLDAGTINYGYTFGSGTRLTVV.

V gene TRBV24-1 combines with J gene TRBJ2-1, with TRBD2 matching over 7 bases. This CDR3 is built from 13 residues. V was pared by 5 bases and J by 13 bases, with 10 bases of the junction left unmatched. Looked up from germline, CDR1 is KGHDR and CDR2 is SFDVKD. The CDR3 loop is CATSGSGGTLQFF. The CDR3 bases are TGTGCCACCAGTGGATCCGGGGGGACCCTTCAGTTCTTC.

The chain is built from TRBV20-1 and TRBJ2-7, with 9 bases fitting TRBD2. The germline V gene encodes CDR1 DFQATT and CDR2 SNEGSKA (reference sequence). With V trimmed by 3 bases and J by 2 bases, 5 bases remained unmatched. The CDR3 spans 14 residues. The CDR3 here is CSASPPSGTYEQYF. DNA for the CDR3: TGCAGTGCTAGTCCACCTAGCGGGACCTACGAGCAGTACTTC.

Concerning this clone: The same CDR3 also results from other DNA sequences found in this sample. This chain joins TRBV7-3 and TRBJ2-1; 12 positions match TRBD2. Germline CDR1 SGHTA, CDR2 FQGTGA. V trimming: 8 bases; J trimming: 5 bases; junction bases outside the gene matches: 1. The CDR3 has 13 residues. The CDR3 protein is CASGLAGNNEQFF. CDR3 sequence (DNA): TGTGCCAGCGGACTAGCGGGGAACAATGAGCAGTTCTTC.

V usage is TRBV5-1 and J usage is TRBJ2-3; D is perhaps TRBD1 (5 bases). The CDR3 has 15 residues. CDR1 is SGHRS, CDR2 YFSETQ, per germline. V shed 4 bases and J shed 0 bases, with 12 bases lying between them. The CDR3 protein is CASSPRQTSTDTQYF. CDR3 bases: TGCGCCAGCAGCCCGAGACAGACTAGCACAGATACGCAGTATTTT.

This chain uses TRBV28 with TRBJ2-1, with D maybe TRBD1 (6 bases). The germline gives CDR1 MDHEN, CDR2 SYDVKM. The CDR3 is 13 amino acids. Trimming left V 3 bases short and J 7 bases short, with 10 bases between. CDR3 amino acids: CASSLNRVNEQFF. The CDR3 nucleotides are TGTGCCAGCAGTTTGAACAGGGTGAATGAGCAGTTCTTC.

This clone was seen more than once but under ten times. The chain employs TRBV12-3 or TRBV12-4 and TRBJ2-1, with TRBD1 matching 10 bases. CDR3 length equals 13 residues. V lost 10 bases, J lost 4 bases, and 4 bases stayed unmatched. CDR3 amino acids: CATRQGAYNEQFF. The CDR3 DNA reads as TGTGCCACCCGACAGGGGGCGTACAATGAGCAGTTCTTC.

This chain links TRBV3-1 (or the pseudogene TRBV3-2) with TRBJ2-3; unclear D gene. Trimming stripped 2 bases from V and 4 bases from J, with 7 bases between. This CDR3 spans 13 amino acids. Per the germline V gene, CDR1 is LGHDT and CDR2 is YNNKEL (reference sequence). CDR3 residues: CASSQNRADTQYF. The CDR3 DNA reads TGTGCCAGCAGCCAAAACCGCGCAGATACGCAGTATTTT.

V and J are TRBV2 and TRBJ2-7; a weak D match, TRBD2 (6 bases). The CDR3 consists of 14 residues. Trimming shortened V by 8 bases and J by 2 bases, and 16 bases separated the two germline ends. Germline CDR1 and CDR2: SNHLY and FYNNEI. CDR3 residues: CASLPGEATYEQYF. The CDR3 DNA reads TGTGCCAGCCTACCCGGGGAGGCGACCTACGAGCAGTACTTC.

The genes are TRBV6-1 and TRBJ2-7; 11 bases line up with TRBD2. J gave up 3 bases and V 4 bases, and 11 bases lay outside the gene matches. Per germline, CDR1 MNHNS and CDR2 SASEGT. CDR3 length: 17 residues. For the CDR3, the DNA is TGTGCCAGCAGTGCTCTAGCGGGGGGCCCCGGAAACTACGAGCAGTACTTC. This translates into CASSALAGGPGNYEQYF.

The chain uses TRBV6-5 and TRBJ2-3, with 8 bases fitting TRBD1. Germline assignment: CDR1 MNHEY and CDR2 SVGAGI. J gave up 10 bases and V 6 bases, and 3 bases lay outside the gene matches. CDR3 length: 11 residues. For the CDR3, the DNA is TGTGCCAGCAGGGAGGACAGGGCGCAGTATTTT. It specifies CASREDRAQYF.

The CDR3 loop reads CAIREGQGLTQPQHF. In DNA, the CDR3 is TGTGCCATCAGAGAAGGACAGGGTCTTACTCAGCCCCAGCATTTT. This sequence joins TRBV10-3 and TRBJ1-5, with TRBD1 matching over 8 bases. J was trimmed by 6 bases and V by 6 bases; bases with no gene match: 10. Germline assignment: CDR1 ENHRY and CDR2 SYGVKD. The CDR3 sequence is 15 residues long.

This chain uses TRBV6-5 with TRBJ2-7; no reliable D call. V dropped 2 bases and J dropped 0 bases, with 11 bases sitting between them. CDR1 is MNHEY, CDR2 SVGAGI, per germline. This CDR3 has 15 amino acids. CDR3 sequence (DNA): TGTGCCAGCAGTTACGATGAAACTTCCTCCTACGAGCAGTACTTC. Its protein is CASSYDETSSYEQYF.

This sequence joins TRBV25-1 and TRBJ1-1; 8 bases map to TRBD1. The CDR3 is 13 residues long. Per the germline V gene, CDR1 is MGHDK and CDR2 is SYGVNS. Trimming removed 6 bases from V and 7 bases from J; junction bases left unmatched: 7. CDR3 amino acids: CASRETGDSEAFF. CDR3 DNA sequence: TGTGCCAGCAGGGAGACAGGGGACAGTGAAGCTTTCTTT. Filled out from reference TRBV25-1 and TRBJ1-1, the complete variable domain reads EADIYQTPRYLVIGTGKKITLECSQTMGHDKMYWYQQDPGMELHLIHYSYGVNSTEKGDLSSESTVSRIRTEHFPLTLESARPSHTSQYLCASRETGDSEAFFGQGTRLTVV.

This clone has a count of ten or more. This chain connects TRBV9 to TRBJ1-4; possibly TRBD1 for D (6 bases). The CDR3 runs to 15 residues. Germline V CDR1 and CDR2: SGDLS, YYNGEE. Trimming took off 4 bases at V and 1 base at J, with 11 bases between the two ends. CDR3 loop: CASSPEGVTNEKLFF. The CDR3 nucleotides are TGTGCCAGCAGCCCAGAGGGGGTAACTAATGAAAAACTGTTTTTT.

This clone was observed once. The chain carries TRBV18 and TRBJ2-7, with D uncertain. Germline lookup yields CDR1 KGHSH and CDR2 LQKENI. The CDR3 runs 14 residues. V was cut by 0 bases and J by 0 bases, with 6 bases left in between. CDR3 protein: CASSPPPGSYEQYF. The CDR3 region has the DNA TGTGCCAGCTCACCACCACCAGGCTCCTACGAGCAGTACTTC.

A single count supports this clone. The J gene is TRBJ1-5, the V gene TRBV28; 7 bases line up with TRBD1. V lost 5 bases and J lost 6; bases outside the gene matches: 4. The CDR3 contains 13 residues. Germline V CDR1 and CDR2: MDHEN, SYDVKM. The CDR3, as DNA: TGTGCCAGCAGTCGGGACAGACGTCAGCCCCAGCATTTT. Translated, it gives CASSRDRRQPQHF.

The V gene is TRBV14, the J gene TRBJ2-3; 7 bases agree with TRBD2. Per the germline V gene, CDR1 is SGHDN and CDR2 is FVKESK. The J segment lost 6 bases and the V segment lost 1 base, leaving 13 bases of the junction unmatched. CDR3 size: 17 residues. CDR3 amino acids: CASSQVLVAGVMDTQYF. The CDR3 region has the DNA TGTGCCAGCAGCCAAGTATTAGTTGCGGGGGTAATGGATACGCAGTATTTT.

V is TRBV19 and J is TRBJ2-3; 11 bases map to TRBD1. V shed 6 bases, J shed 0 bases, and the junction held 2 bases outside the gene matches. Germline V gives CDR1 LNHDA, CDR2 SQIVND (reference sequence). The CDR3 loop spans 15 amino acids. The CDR3 loop is CASSGQGASTDTQYF. CDR3 DNA sequence: TGTGCCAGTAGCGGACAGGGGGCCAGCACAGATACGCAGTATTTT.